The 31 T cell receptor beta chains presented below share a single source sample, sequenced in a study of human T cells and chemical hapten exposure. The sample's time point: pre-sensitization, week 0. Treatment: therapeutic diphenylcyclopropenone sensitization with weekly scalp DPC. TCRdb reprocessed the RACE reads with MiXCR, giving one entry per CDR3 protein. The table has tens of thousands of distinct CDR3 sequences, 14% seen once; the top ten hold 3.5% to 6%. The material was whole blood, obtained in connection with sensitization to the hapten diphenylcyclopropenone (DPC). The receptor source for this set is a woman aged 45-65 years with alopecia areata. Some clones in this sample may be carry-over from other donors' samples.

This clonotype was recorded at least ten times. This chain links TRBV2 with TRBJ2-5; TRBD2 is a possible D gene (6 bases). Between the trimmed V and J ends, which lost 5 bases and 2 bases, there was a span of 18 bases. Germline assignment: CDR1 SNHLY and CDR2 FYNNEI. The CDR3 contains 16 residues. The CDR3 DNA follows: TGTGCCAGCAGTCTACTCGGGACTCGAAGTCAAGAGACCCAGTACTTC. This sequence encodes CASSLLGTRSQETQYF.

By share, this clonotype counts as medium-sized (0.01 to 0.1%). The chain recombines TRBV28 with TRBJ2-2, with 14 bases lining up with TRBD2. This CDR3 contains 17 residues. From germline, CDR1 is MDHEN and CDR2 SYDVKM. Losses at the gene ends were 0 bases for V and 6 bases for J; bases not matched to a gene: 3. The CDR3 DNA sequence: TGTGCCAGCAGTTTATGGCGACTAGCGGGAGGGCCCGGGGAGCTGTTTTTT. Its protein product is CASSLWRLAGGPGELFF.

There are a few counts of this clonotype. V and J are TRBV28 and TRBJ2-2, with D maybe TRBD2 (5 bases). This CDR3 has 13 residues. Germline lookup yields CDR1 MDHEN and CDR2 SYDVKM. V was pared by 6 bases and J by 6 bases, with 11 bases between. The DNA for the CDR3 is TGTGCCAGCAGCCCCTCTAGCCCCGGGGAGCTGTTTTTT. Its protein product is CASSPSSPGELFF.

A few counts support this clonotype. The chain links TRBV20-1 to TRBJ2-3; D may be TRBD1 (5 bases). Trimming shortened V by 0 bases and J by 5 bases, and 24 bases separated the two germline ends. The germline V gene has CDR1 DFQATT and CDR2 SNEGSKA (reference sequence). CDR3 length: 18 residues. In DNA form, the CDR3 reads TGCAGTGCTAGAGATGGCAAAACTTTGGCAGGGCTTGTAGATACGCAGTATTTT. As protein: CSARDGKTLAGLVDTQYF.

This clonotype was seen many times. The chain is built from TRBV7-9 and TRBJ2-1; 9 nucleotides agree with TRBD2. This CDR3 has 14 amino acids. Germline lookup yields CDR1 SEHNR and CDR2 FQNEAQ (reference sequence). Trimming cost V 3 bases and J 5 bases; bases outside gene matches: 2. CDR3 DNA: TGTGCCAGCAGCTTCGAGCGGGGGGACAATGAGCAGTTCTTC. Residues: CASSFERGDNEQFF.

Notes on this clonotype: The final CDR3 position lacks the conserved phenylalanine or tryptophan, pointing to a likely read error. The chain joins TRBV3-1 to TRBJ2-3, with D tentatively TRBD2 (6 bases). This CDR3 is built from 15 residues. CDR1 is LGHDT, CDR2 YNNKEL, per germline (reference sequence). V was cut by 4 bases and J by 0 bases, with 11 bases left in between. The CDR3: CASSPGAASTDTQYS. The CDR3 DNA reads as TGTGCCAGCAGCCCGGGAGCGGCAAGCACAGATACGCAGTATTCT.

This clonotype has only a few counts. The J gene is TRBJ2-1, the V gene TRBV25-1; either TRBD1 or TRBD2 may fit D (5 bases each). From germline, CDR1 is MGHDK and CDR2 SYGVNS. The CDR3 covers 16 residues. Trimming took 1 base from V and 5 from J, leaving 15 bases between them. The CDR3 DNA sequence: TGTGCCAGCAGTGAATGGGACCTTGGAGACAACAATGAGCAGTTCTTC. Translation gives CASSEWDLGDNNEQFF.

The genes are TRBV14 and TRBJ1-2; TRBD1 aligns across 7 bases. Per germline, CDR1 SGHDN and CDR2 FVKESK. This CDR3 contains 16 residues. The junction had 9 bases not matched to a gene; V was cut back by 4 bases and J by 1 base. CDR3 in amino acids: CASSRRATGDNYGYTF. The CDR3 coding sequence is TGTGCCAGCAGCCGAAGAGCTACAGGGGATAACTATGGCTACACCTTC.

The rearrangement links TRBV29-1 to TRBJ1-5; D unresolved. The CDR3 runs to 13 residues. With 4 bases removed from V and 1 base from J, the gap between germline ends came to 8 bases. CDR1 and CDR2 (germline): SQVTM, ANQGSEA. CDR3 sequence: CSVGAGSNQPQHF. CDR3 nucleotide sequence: TGCAGCGTTGGGGCCGGGAGCAATCAGCCCCAGCATTTT.

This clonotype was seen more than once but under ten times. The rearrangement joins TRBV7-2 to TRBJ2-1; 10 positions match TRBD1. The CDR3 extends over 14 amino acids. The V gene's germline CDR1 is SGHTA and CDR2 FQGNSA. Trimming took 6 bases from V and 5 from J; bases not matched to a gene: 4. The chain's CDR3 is CASSTGTGDNEQFF. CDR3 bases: TGTGCCAGCAGTACCGGGACAGGGGACAATGAGCAGTTCTTC.

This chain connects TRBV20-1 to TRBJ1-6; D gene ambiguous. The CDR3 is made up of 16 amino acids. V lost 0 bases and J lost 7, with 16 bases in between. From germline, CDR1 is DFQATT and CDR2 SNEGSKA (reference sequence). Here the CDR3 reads CSARDLLAGRNSPLHF. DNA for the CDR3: TGCAGTGCTAGAGATCTTTTGGCGGGTCGGAATTCACCCCTCCACTTT.

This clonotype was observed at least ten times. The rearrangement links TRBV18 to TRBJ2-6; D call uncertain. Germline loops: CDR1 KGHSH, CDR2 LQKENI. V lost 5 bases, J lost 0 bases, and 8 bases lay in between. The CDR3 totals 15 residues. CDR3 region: CASSSVSSGANVLTF. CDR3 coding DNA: TGTGCCAGCTCATCCGTTTCCTCTGGGGCCAACGTCCTGACTTTC.

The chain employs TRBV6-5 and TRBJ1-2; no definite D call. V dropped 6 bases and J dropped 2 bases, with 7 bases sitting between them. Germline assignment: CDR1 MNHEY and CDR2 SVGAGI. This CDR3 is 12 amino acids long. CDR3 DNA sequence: TGTGCCAGCAGGACGGGGAACTATGGCTACACCTTC. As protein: CASRTGNYGYTF.

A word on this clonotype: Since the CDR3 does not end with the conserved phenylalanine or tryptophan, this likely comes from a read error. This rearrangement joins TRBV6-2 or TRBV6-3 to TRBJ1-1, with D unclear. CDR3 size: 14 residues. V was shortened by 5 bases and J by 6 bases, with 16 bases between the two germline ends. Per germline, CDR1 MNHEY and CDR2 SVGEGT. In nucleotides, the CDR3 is TGTGCCAGCAGTAACCATCGGGGTAACGCTGAAGCTTTCTTA. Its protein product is CASSNHRGNAEAFL.

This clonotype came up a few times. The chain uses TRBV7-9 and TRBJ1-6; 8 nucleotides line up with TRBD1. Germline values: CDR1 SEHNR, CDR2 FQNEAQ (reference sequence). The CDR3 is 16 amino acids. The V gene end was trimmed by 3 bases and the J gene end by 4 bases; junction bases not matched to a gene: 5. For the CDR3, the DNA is TGTGCCAGCAGCTTCGGACAGGGTTTTTATAATTCACCCCTCCACTTT. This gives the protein CASSFGQGFYNSPLHF.

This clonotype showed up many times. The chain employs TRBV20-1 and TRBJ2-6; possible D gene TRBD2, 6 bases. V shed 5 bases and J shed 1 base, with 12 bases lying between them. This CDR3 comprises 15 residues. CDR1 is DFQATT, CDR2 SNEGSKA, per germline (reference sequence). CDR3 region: CSAQSGGSGANVLTF. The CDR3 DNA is TGCAGTGCTCAATCCGGGGGTTCTGGGGCCAACGTCCTGACTTTC.

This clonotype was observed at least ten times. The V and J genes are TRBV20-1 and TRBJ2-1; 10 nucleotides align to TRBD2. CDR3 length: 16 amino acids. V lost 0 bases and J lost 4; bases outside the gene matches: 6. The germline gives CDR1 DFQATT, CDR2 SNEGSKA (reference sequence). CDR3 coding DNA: TGCAGTGCTAGAGATTGGACTAGCGGAGATTACAATGAGCAGTTCTTC. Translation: CSARDWTSGDYNEQFF.

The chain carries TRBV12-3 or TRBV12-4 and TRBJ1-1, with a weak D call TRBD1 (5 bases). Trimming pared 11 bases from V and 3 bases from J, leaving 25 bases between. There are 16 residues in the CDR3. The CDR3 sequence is CAGDHKGRGRDTEAFF. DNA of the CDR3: TGTGCCGGGGATCATAAGGGCCGGGGGAGAGACACTGAAGCTTTCTTT.

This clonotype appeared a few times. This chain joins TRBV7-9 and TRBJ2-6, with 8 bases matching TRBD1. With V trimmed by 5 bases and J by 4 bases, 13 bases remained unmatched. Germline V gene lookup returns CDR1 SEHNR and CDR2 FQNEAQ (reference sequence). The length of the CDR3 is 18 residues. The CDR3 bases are TGTGCCAGCAGCCCACAGGGGGGCGATCTTTTGGGGGCCAACGTCCTGACTTTC. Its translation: CASSPQGGDLLGANVLTF.

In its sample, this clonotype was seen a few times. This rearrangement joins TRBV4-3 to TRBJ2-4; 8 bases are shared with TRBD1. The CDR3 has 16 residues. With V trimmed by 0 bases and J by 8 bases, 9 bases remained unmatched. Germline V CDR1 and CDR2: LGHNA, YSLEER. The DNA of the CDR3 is TGCGCCAGCAGCCAAGAATACAGGGGGAGAGTAGACATTCAGTACTTC. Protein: CASSQEYRGRVDIQYF.

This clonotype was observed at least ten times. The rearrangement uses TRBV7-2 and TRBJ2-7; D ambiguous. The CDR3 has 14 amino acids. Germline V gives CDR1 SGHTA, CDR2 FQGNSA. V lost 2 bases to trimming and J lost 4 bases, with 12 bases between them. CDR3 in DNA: TGTGCCAGCAGCTTACAAGGGTCGCGGTACGAGCAGTACTTC. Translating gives CASSLQGSRYEQYF.

CDR3 nucleotide sequence: TGTGCCAGCTCAAACCGGACAGGGGGCGGCTACGAGCAGTACTTC. Translation gives CASSNRTGGGYEQYF. The chain links TRBV18 to TRBJ2-7; 11 positions match TRBD1. Trimming removed 5 bases from V and 3 bases from J; junction bases left unmatched: 6. Germline CDR1 KGHSH, CDR2 LQKENI. The CDR3 is 15 amino acids.

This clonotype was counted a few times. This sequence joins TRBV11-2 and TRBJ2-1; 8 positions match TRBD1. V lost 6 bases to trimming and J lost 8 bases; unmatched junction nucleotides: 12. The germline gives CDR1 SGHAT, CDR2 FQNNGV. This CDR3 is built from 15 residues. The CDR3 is CASRAGRGRPHEQFF. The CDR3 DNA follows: TGTGCCAGCAGAGCGGGCAGGGGGCGCCCCCATGAGCAGTTCTTC.

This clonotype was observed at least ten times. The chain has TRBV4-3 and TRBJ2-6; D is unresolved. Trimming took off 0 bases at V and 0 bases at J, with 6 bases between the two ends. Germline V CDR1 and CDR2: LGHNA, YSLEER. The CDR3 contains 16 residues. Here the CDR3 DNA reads TGCGCCAGCAGCCAAGAGACGGGCTCTGGGGCCAACGTCCTGACTTTC. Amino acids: CASSQETGSGANVLTF.

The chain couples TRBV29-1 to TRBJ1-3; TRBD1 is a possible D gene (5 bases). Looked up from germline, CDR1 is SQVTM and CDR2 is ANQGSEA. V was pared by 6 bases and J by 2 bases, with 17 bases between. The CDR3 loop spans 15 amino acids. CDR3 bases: TGCAGCGTCGGAGGACATCTGGGTGCTGGAAACACCATATATTTT. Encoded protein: CSVGGHLGAGNTIYF.

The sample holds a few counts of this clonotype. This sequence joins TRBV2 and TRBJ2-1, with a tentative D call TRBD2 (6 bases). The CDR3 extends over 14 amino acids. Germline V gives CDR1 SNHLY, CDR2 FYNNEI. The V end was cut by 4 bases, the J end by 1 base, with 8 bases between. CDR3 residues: CASSALASYNEQFF. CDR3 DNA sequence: TGTGCCAGCAGTGCACTAGCTTCCTACAATGAGCAGTTCTTC.

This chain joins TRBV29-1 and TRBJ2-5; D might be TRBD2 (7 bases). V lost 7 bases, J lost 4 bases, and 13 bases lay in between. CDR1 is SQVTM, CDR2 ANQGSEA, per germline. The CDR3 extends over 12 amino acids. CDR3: CSADGGAETQYF. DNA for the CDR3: TGCAGCGCCGATGGGGGGGCAGAGACCCAGTACTTC.

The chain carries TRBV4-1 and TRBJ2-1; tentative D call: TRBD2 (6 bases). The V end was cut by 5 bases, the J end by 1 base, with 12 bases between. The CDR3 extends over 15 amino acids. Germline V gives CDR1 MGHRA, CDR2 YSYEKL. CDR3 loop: CASSARESSYNEQFF. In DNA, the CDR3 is TGCGCCAGCAGCGCCCGGGAGTCATCCTACAATGAGCAGTTCTTC.

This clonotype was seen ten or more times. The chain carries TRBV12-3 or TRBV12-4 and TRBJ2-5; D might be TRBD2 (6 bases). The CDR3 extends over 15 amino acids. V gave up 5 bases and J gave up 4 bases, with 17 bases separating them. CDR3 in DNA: TGTGCCAGCAGTATCCGACTCGGAGGGGTAGAGACCCAGTACTTC. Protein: CASSIRLGGVETQYF.

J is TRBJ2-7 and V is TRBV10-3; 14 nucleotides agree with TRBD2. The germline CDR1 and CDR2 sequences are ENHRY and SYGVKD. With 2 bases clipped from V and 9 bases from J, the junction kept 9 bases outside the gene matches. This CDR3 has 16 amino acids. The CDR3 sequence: CAISEAPMGLAGVQYF. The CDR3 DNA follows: TGTGCCATCAGTGAGGCCCCGATGGGACTAGCGGGGGTGCAGTACTTC.

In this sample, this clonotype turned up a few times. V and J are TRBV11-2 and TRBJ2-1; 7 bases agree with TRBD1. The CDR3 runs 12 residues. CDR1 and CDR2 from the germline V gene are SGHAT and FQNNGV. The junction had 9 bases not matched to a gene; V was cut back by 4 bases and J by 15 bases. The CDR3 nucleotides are TGTGCCAGCAGCTCCGACAGGGTGCAGGTGTTCTTC. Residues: CASSSDRVQVFF.